This T cell receptor (beta chain) is from a study of T cell repertoires in cytomegalovirus infection (dated by TCRdb to the late 2010s). Notes on the research overall: Donor HLA type was relevant to the analysis, because carriage of CMV infection together with the matching HLA type was indicated by public TCR beta signatures.

CDR1 and CDR2 are read off the germline V gene (reference sequence) as DFQATT and SNEGSKA. CDR3 length: 14 amino acids, cysteine to phenylalanine. Only the CDR3 region is kept as DNA, spanning 42 bases read in frame from base 1. V loses 4 bases of germline sequence and J loses 0 bases, and the interval between the two ends is 13 bases. Sequencing instrument: Illumina HiSeq 1500. The public reads were reprocessed in TCRdb via fastp at Q25 and MiXCR, keeping in-frame beta chains. Identical CDR3 proteins give one entry, which carries the most common genes and DNA. The sample yields 400,000 to 550,000 distinct CDR3 sequences; about 11% were counted once. The ten largest clonotypes hold approximately 10% of the sample. Worth noting for this clonotype: There is no known antigen for this receptor. Base qualities are missing; no much larger clone stands one base away.

Study-wide findings and limitations: In both this cohort and an independent cohort of some 370 donors, the cumulative frequency of public TCR beta family members distinguished carriers of CMV infection plus the relevant HLA type. In the ex vivo response, HLA-C-restricted CMV-specific TCR beta clonotypes were dominant, and in two of eight donors the single most frequent clonotype came from this HLA-C-restricted group.

The V gene is TRBV20-1 and the J gene is TRBJ2-7, and perhaps TRBD2 as D gene, on 6 matching bases. This sequence originates from a human donor in good health (CMV status not recorded). Some clones in this sample may be carry-over from other donors' samples. Sequenced: PBMCs. The CDR3: CSATLPGVSYEQYF. The DNA reads TGCAGTGCTACGCTTCCGGGGGTCTCCTACGAGCAGTACTTC.